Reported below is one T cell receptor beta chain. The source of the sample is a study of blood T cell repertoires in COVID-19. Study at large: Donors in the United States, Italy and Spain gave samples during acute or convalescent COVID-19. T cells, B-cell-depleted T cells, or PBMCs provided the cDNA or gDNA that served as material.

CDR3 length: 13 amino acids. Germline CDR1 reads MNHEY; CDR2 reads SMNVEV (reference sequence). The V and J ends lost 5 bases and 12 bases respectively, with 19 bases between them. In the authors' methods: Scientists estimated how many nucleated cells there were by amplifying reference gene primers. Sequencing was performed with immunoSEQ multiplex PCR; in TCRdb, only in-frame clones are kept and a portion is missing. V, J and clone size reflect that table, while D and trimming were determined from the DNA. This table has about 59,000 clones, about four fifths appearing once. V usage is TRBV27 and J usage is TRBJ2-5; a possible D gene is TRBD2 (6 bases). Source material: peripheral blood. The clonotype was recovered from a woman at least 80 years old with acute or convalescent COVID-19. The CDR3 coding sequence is TGTGCCAGCAGTACGGGACTGGGCAATAATGAGTACTTC. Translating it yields CASSTGLGNNEYF.